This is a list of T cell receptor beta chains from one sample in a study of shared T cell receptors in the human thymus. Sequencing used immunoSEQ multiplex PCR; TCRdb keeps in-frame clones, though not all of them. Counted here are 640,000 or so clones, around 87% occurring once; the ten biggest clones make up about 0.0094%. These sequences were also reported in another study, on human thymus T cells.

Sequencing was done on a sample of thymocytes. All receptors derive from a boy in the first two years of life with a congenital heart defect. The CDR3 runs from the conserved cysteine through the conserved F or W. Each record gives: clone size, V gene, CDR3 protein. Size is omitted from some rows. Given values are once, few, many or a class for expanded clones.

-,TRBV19,CASRRQGAIWDQPQHF
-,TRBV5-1,CASSLVTGIDTEAFF
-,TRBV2,CASSPSVPAGKLGNTIYF
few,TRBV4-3,CASSQVDRGGEKLFF
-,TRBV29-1,CSVGTPWGPESMNTEAFF
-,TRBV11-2,CASSLGGTDYGYTF
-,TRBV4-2,CASSQHSGGAQTPDTQYF
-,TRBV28,CASSSLEGREQFF
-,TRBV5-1,CASSSFSSRHSNYEQYF
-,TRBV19,CASSIAAHRGSNQPQHF
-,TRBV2,CASSEPGQRGSDTQYF
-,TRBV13,CASTEGGAHEQFF
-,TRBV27,CASSLSAGEGEQYF
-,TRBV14,CASSQVPGGRNTIYF
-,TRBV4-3,CASSHQRRLGDTQYF
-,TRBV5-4,CASSPYPPGLEIYEQYF
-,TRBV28,CASRPRPCYEQYF
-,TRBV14,CASSHPRDKREQYF
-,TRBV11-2,CASSLGLAGGGHYNEQFF
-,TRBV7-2,CASSDRGPTEAFF
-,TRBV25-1,CASSDGGGNSPLHF
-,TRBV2,CASERGDYNEQFF
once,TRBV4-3,CASSQGPGGNEQFF
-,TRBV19,CASSPRRQDQPQHF
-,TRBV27,CASSHKGTSGGPTDTQYF
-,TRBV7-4,CASSSDSNEKLFF
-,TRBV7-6,CASSRANTQYF
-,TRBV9,CASSVALANTGELFF
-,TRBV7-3,CASSLGDRGYNEQFF
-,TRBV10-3,CAISPDSSYEQYF
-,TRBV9,CASSPTGLAGDGGSYEQYF
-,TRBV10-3,CAISEGEDTGELFF
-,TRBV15,CATSSIQGLAGEYEQFF
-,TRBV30,CAWIALWDRDTEAFF
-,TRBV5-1,CASSPGGRSYEQYF
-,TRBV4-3,CASSQALTGSYEQYF
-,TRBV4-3,CASSHRDRATGSGANVLTF
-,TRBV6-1,CASSAPARDREGGYTF
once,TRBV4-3,CASSPSGDRGYYNEQFF
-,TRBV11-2,CASSSLQPGLINTGELFF
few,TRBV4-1,CASSQTTSGGADEQFF
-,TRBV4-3,CASSQSRDRALNTEAFF
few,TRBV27,CASSLNPRDREEEQYF
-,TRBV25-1,CASSERTSRKGQYYEQYF
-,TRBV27,CASSPWSWVGTHGYTF
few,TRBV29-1,CSVQDRGAYEQYF
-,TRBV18,CASSPGRDREAFF
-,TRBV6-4,CASRQRADMNTEAFF
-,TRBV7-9,CASSSDTNHEAFF
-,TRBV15,CATSRVFGGNQPQHF
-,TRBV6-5,CASTKGTSGTYEQYF
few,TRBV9,CASSVEGMQGTYTDTQYF
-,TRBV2,CASSERTGEQFF
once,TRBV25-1,CASSQLAGCGDTQYF